This T cell receptor (beta chain) was recorded in a study of blood T cell repertoires in COVID-19. Looking at the study overall: Samples came from the United States, Italy and Spain, spanning acute and convalescent COVID-19.

Sequencing was performed with immunoSEQ multiplex PCR; in TCRdb, only in-frame clones are kept and a portion is missing. Of 45,000 to 70,000 clones in the sample, 82% were seen once. V shed 3 bases, J shed 12 bases, and the junction held 9 bases outside the gene matches. Germline V gene sequence: CDR1 SGHNT, CDR2 YENEEA. The CDR3 is 14 amino acids. This TCR derives from a woman in her sixties with acute or convalescent COVID-19. The sample taken for sequencing was peripheral blood. J is TRBJ2-1 and V is TRBV11-3, with 9 bases fitting TRBD1. In DNA, the CDR3 is TGTGCCAGCAGCTTGGGCCCGGGACAGGGTCCGCAGTTCTTC. Protein: CASSLGPGQGPQFF.